This entry lists 25 T cell receptor beta chains sequenced from one sample in a study of cytomegalovirus exposure and HLA in healthy donors. Vbeta (60) and Jbeta (13) primers were used in the PCR. Some clones are missing from TCRdb's copy, which holds only in-frame ones; the method was immunoSEQ multiplex PCR. The profile shows over 85,000 clones, roughly four fifths of them singletons. The source material was PBMCs. The receptors stem from a female donor in good health and CMV-seropositive.

This clone was observed a handful of times. The CDR3 is CASSVERVYGYTF. CDR3 in DNA: TGTGCCAGCAGCGTGGAGCGGGTCTATGGCTACACCTTC. The genes are TRBV7-9 and TRBJ1-2; no reliable D call. This CDR3 has 13 residues. Trimming took 5 bases from V and 4 from J, leaving 11 bases between them. The germline V gene has CDR1 SEHNR and CDR2 FQNEAQ (reference sequence).

A single count supports this clone. The chain couples TRBV11-2 to TRBJ2-7, with D possibly matching TRBD2 (6 bases). The V gene's germline CDR1 is SGHAT and CDR2 FQNNGV. Deletions cut 0 bases from V and 2 bases from J, with 8 bases between. The CDR3 covers 14 residues. CDR3 residues: CASSLDRTTYEQYF. Here the CDR3 DNA reads TGTGCCAGCAGCTTAGATCGGACTACCTACGAGCAGTACTTC. Combining the CDR3 with reference TRBV11-2 and TRBJ2-7 gives the whole variable domain EAGVAQSPRYKIIEKRQSVAFWCNPISGHATLYWYQQILGQGPKLLIQFQNNGVVDDSQLPKDRFSAERLKGVDSTLKIQPAKLEDSAVYLCASSLDRTTYEQYFGPGTRLTVT.

The chain recombines TRBV4-1 with TRBJ1-6; D is unclear. V gave up 0 bases and J gave up 0 bases, with 12 bases separating them. This CDR3 comprises 18 residues. Germline loops: CDR1 MGHRA, CDR2 YSYEKL. CDR3 in DNA: TGCGCCAGCAGCCAAGATACAGCAGGTAGCTCCTATAATTCACCCCTCCACTTT. It codes for CASSQDTAGSSYNSPLHF.

With regard to this clone: Additional DNA sequences in this sample encode the identical CDR3. The gene calls are TRBV9 and TRBJ2-7; weak D call: TRBD2 (6 bases). In germline, CDR1 is SGDLS, CDR2 YYNGEE. CDR3 length equals 14 residues. Trimming left V 2 bases short and J 2 bases short, with 11 bases between. CDR3 loop: CASSVGLETYEQYF. In nucleotides, the CDR3 is TGTGCCAGCAGCGTGGGACTCGAGACCTACGAGCAGTACTTC.

The J gene is TRBJ1-2, the V gene TRBV2; D is uncertain. CDR3 length equals 11 residues. V gave up 3 bases and J gave up 8 bases, with 7 bases separating them. CDR1 and CDR2 from the germline V gene are SNHLY and FYNNEI. CDR3 DNA sequence: TGTGCCAGCAGTGAGGGGAGAGGCTACACCTTC. This gives the protein CASSEGRGYTF. The variable domain in full, completed from reference TRBV2 and TRBJ1-2, reads EPEVTQTPSHQVTQMGQEVILRCVPISNHLYFYWYRQILGQKVEFLVSFYNNEISEKSEIFDDQFSVERPDGSNFTLKIRSTKLEDSAMYFCASSEGRGYTFGSGTRLTVV.

The chain employs TRBV7-3 and TRBJ2-1; TRBD2 is a possible D gene (5 bases). Germline V gene lookup returns CDR1 SGHTA and CDR2 FQGTGA. Trimming cost V 2 bases and J 0 bases, with 8 bases left between them. CDR3 length equals 15 residues. The CDR3 sequence: CASSLLGSSYNEQFF. In DNA, the CDR3 is TGTGCCAGCAGCTTATTAGGGAGCTCCTACAATGAGCAGTTCTTC.

The chain has TRBV25-1 and TRBJ1-1; the D gene is possibly TRBD1 (6 bases). The CDR3 is 15 residues long. V lost 4 bases, J lost 3 bases, and 15 bases lay in between. Looked up from germline, CDR1 is MGHDK and CDR2 is SYGVNS. CDR3 protein: CASSGLDRVDTEAFF. The CDR3 nucleotides read TGTGCCAGCAGTGGCTTGGACAGAGTGGACACTGAAGCTTTCTTT.

The chain carries TRBV27 and TRBJ2-7; 15 nucleotides agree with TRBD2. The germline CDR1 and CDR2 sequences are MNHEY and SMNVEV (reference sequence). This CDR3 comprises 17 residues. J was trimmed by 5 bases and V by 6 bases; bases with no gene match: 11. CDR3 in DNA: TGTGCCAGCAGCCCCCGGGGGACTAGCGGGAGGATCGACGAGCAGTACTTC. Residues: CASSPRGTSGRIDEQYF.

The chain recombines TRBV5-1 with TRBJ1-1, with a possible D match to TRBD1 (6 bases). This CDR3 has 17 residues. Per the germline V gene, CDR1 is SGHRS and CDR2 is YFSETQ. The V end was cut by 2 bases, the J end by 0 bases, with 17 bases between. The CDR3 sequence is CASSLRDTLLMNTEAFF. In nucleotides, the CDR3 is TGCGCCAGCAGCTTAAGGGACACCCTCCTGATGAACACTGAAGCTTTCTTT.

This chain links TRBV7-6 with TRBJ1-1; no definite D call. V dropped 0 bases and J dropped 0 bases, with 5 bases sitting between them. CDR3 length: 14 residues. The germline CDR1 and CDR2 sequences are SGHVS and FNYEAQ. The CDR3 reads CASSLAGVNTEAFF. Written as DNA, the CDR3 is TGTGCCAGCAGCTTAGCAGGAGTGAACACTGAAGCTTTCTTT.

The chain combines TRBV7-3 with TRBJ1-4, with D perhaps matching TRBD1 (6 bases). V lost 5 bases, J lost 8 bases, and 12 bases lay in between. The CDR3 is 13 residues long. Germline V gene data show CDR1 as SGHTA and CDR2 as FQGTGA. This CDR3 reads CASSTTQGEKLFF. In nucleotides, the CDR3 is TGTGCCAGCAGCACAACCCAGGGGGAAAAACTGTTTTTT. Full variable domain (outside the CDR3, taken from reference TRBV7-3 and TRBJ1-4): GAGVSQTPSNKVTEKGKYVELRCDPISGHTALYWYRQSLGQGPEFLIYFQGTGAADDSGLPNDRFFAVRPEGSVSTLKIQRTERGDSAVYLCASSTTQGEKLFFGSGTQLSVL.

The chain combines TRBV7-6 with TRBJ1-2; D may be TRBD1 (5 bases). V lost 5 bases and J lost 2, with 12 bases in between. The CDR3 runs to 14 residues. The germline gives CDR1 SGHVS, CDR2 FNYEAQ. Written as DNA, the CDR3 is TGTGCCAGCAGCGATAGACCAGGGAACTATGGCTACACCTTC. This gives the protein CASSDRPGNYGYTF.

This clone was seen more than once but under ten times. The CDR3 spells CASSLADRPGGYTF. CDR3 in DNA: TGTGCCAGCAGCTTAGCGGACAGGCCAGGAGGCTACACCTTC. V gene TRBV7-8 combines with J gene TRBJ1-2, with 7 bases matching TRBD1. This CDR3 contains 14 residues. V lost 0 bases, J lost 8 bases, and 6 bases stayed unmatched. CDR1 and CDR2 (germline): SGHVS, FQNEAQ.

The chain combines TRBV7-9 with TRBJ1-6; 7 nucleotides agree with TRBD1. CDR3 size: 15 residues. The germline gives CDR1 SEHNR, CDR2 FQNEAQ (reference sequence). The V segment lost 6 bases and the J segment 6 bases; nucleotides outside the gene matches: 8. The CDR3 here is CASRKQGLPNSPLHF. The CDR3 DNA sequence: TGTGCCAGCAGGAAACAGGGGCTTCCTAATTCACCCCTCCACTTT.

The chain is built from TRBV7-7 and TRBJ2-5; TRBD2 is a possible D gene (5 bases). The germline CDR1 and CDR2 sequences are SSHAT and FNYEAQ (reference sequence). Trimming removed 1 base from V and 7 bases from J, with 7 bases in between. The CDR3 is made up of 12 amino acids. Here the CDR3 DNA reads TGTGCCAGCAGCTTAGAAGGAGGGACCCAGTACTTC. Translating it yields CASSLEGGTQYF.

The chain carries TRBV9 and TRBJ2-5; 11 positions match TRBD1. Germline CDR1 and CDR2: SGDLS and YYNGEE. The V segment lost 2 bases and the J segment 9 bases; nucleotides outside the gene matches: 3. The CDR3 totals 13 residues. Written as DNA, the CDR3 is TGTGCCAGCAGCGTGGGACAGGGGGGGTCCCAGTACTTC. Translation gives CASSVGQGGSQYF.

CDR3 in amino acids: CASSLGPTENYGYTF. CDR3 sequence (DNA): TGCGCCAGCAGCTTGGGCCCGACAGAGAACTATGGCTACACCTTC. J is TRBJ1-2 and V is TRBV5-1; weak D call: TRBD1 (5 bases). The CDR3 runs 15 residues. CDR1 SGHRS and CDR2 YFSETQ come from the germline V gene. V shed 0 bases and J shed 2 bases, with 11 bases lying between them.

Only a few counts were recorded for this clone. The CDR3 DNA is TGCGCCAGCAGCGAGGGACAGGGCCGCACAGATACGCAGTATTTT. Translation gives CASSEGQGRTDTQYF. V is TRBV5-1 and J is TRBJ2-3; 9 positions match TRBD1. The CDR3 totals 15 residues. The germline V gene encodes CDR1 SGHRS and CDR2 YFSETQ. Losses at the gene ends were 4 bases for V and 1 base for J; bases not matched to a gene: 4.

V gene TRBV10-1 combines with J gene TRBJ2-7; D might be TRBD2 (6 bases). The V and J ends lost 4 bases and 7 bases respectively, with 11 bases between them. The germline gives CDR1 WNHNN, CDR2 SYGVQD (reference sequence). The CDR3 extends over 12 amino acids. In DNA form, the CDR3 reads TGCGCCAGCAGTGGTCCCCGGGGGGAGCAGTACTTC. Translating it yields CASSGPRGEQYF.

The chain recombines TRBV5-6 with TRBJ2-3; 7 bases agree with TRBD1. Trimming cost V 3 bases and J 5 bases; bases outside gene matches: 18. Germline V gives CDR1 SGHDT, CDR2 YYEEEE. The CDR3 covers 18 residues. CDR3 in amino acids: CASSYTLLLAGGLDTQYF. The DNA of the CDR3 is TGTGCCAGCAGCTACACCCTCCTCCTGGCAGGGGGTTTAGATACGCAGTATTTT.

V and J are TRBV4-2 and TRBJ2-5, with TRBD2 matching over 8 bases. The J call may be mistaken, given a closer DNA end match to TRBJ2-7. The germline V gene has CDR1 LGHNA and CDR2 YNFKEQ. The length of the CDR3 is 16 residues. CDR3 sequence reads: CASSQGNSGTGYEQYF. The CDR3 nucleotides read TGTGCCAGCAGCCAAGGAAATAGCGGGACCGGCTACGAGCAGTACTTC.

The gene calls are TRBV6-1 and TRBJ1-1; D is undetermined. The CDR3 spans 14 residues. CDR1 MNHNS and CDR2 SASEGT come from the germline V gene. V was clipped by 1 base and J by 0 bases, with 6 bases between them. In DNA, the CDR3 is TGTGCCAGCAGTGAAGTATCCCTGAACACTGAAGCTTTCTTT. Translation: CASSEVSLNTEAFF.

V and J are TRBV5-4 and TRBJ1-2; TRBD1 is a possible D gene (6 bases). Germline V lookup: CDR1 SGHNT, CDR2 YYREEE (reference sequence). This CDR3 is 13 amino acids long. V shed 4 bases and J shed 4 bases, with 11 bases lying between them. CDR3 DNA sequence: TGTGCCAGCAGCCCCACAGGGACCTATGGCTACACCTTC. This sequence encodes CASSPTGTYGYTF.

The V call is TRBV15, the J call TRBJ2-4, with no clear D. The CDR3 contains 13 residues. V was shortened by 7 bases and J by 0 bases, with 7 bases between the two germline ends. Germline assignment: CDR1 LNHNV and CDR2 YYDKDF (reference sequence). CDR3 sequence (DNA): TGTGCCACCAAAGAGATAGCCAAAAACATTCAGTACTTC. The encoded protein is CATKEIAKNIQYF.

This clone was seen a few times. The chain has TRBV29-1 and TRBJ1-1; possible D gene TRBD1, 6 bases. The CDR3 loop spans 11 amino acids. The V end lost 6 bases, the J end lost 6 bases, and 11 bases lay between the germline ends. Looked up from germline, CDR1 is SQVTM and CDR2 is ANQGSEA. The CDR3 coding sequence is TGCAGCGTAACAGGGTTCGCTGAAGCTTTCTTT. This codes for CSVTGFAEAFF.